This TCR beta chain stems from a study of blood T cell repertoires in COVID-19. Across the whole study: The origin of the acute and convalescent COVID-19 samples was the United States, Italy and Spain. T cells, B-cell-depleted T cells, or PBMCs provided the cDNA or gDNA that served as material.

Per the original data handling: Using reference gene primer amplification, nucleated cell counts were estimated. The protocol was immunoSEQ multiplex PCR, while the TCRdb copy is restricted to in-frame clones and leaves out a portion. V, J and clone size are those of that table, while D and trimming were read from the DNA. The sample lists about 44,000 clones, about 88% seen once, with 35% to 45% in the top ten. Trimming took 3 bases from V and 2 from J; bases not matched to a gene: 5. CDR3 size: 16 residues. Germline lookup yields CDR1 MNHEY and CDR2 SVGAGI. This chain links TRBV6-5 with TRBJ1-4; TRBD1 agrees at 8 bases. The sample consisted of peripheral blood. The origin of this receptor is a human donor in a cohort sampled during active COVID-19. CDR3 sequence (DNA): TGTGCCAGCAGTTATCTGCAGGGGGCCACTAATGAAAAACTGTTTTTT. This sequence encodes CASSYLQGATNEKLFF.